This TCR beta chain was identified during a study of blood T cell repertoires in COVID-19. About the research overall: Acute and convalescent COVID-19 specimens originated in the United States, Italy and Spain.

Authors' processing steps: The authors estimated nucleated cell counts from reference gene primer amplification. The repertoire was sequenced with immunoSEQ multiplex PCR; TCRdb's copy has only in-frame clones and lacks some. The V and J calls and clone size were taken over from that table, and D and trimming were inferred from the DNA. This sample has 200,000 to 250,000 clones, with approximately 84% found just once. The sample taken for sequencing was peripheral blood. This receptor was taken from a man aged 50 to 60 with acute or convalescent COVID-19.

The chain's CDR3 is CASSLSGLAGNTIYF. Written as DNA, the CDR3 is TGCGCCAGCAGCTTGTCAGGATTAGCTGGAAACACCATATATTTT. The chain combines TRBV5-1 with TRBJ1-3, with D unclear. CDR1 is SGHRS, CDR2 YFSETQ, per germline. The V and J ends lost 1 base and 2 bases respectively, with 10 bases between them. The CDR3 sequence is 15 residues long.